This T cell receptor beta chain was observed in a study of T cell changes during pregnancy in multiple sclerosis. CDR3 length equals 10 residues. Only in-frame clones appear in the TCRdb table, and some are missing; sequencing was by immunoSEQ multiplex PCR. The sample comprises about 89,000 clones, roughly 94% of which are singletons, and 0.7% to 1% rests with the top ten. This TCR came from a female donor with multiple sclerosis, enrolled in a pregnancy study. The chain uses TRBV5-3 and TRBJ2-3, with 12 bases that match TRBD2. TRBV5-3 belongs to the ORF category, with a function that is uncertain. The source material was peripheral blood, sampled in the third trimester of pregnancy. The DNA of the CDR3 is TGTGACCTAGCGGGAGGGAGGGAGTATTTT. Translation gives CDLAGGREYF.